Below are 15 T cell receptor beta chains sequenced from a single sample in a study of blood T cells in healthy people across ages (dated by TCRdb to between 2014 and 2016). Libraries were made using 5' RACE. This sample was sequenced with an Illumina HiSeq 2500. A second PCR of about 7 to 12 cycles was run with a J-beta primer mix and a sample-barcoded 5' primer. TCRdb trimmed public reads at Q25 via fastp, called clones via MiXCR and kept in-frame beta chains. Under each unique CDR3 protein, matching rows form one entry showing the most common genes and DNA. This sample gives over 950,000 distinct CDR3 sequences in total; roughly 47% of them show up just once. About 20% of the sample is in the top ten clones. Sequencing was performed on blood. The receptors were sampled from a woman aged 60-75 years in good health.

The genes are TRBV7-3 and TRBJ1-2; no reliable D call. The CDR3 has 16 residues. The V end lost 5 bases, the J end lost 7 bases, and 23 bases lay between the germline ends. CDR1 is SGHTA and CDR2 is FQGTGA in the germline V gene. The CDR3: CASSPAGRSHVVGYTF. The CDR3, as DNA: TGTGCCAGCAGCCCCGCCGGCAGGTCGCATGTGGTTGGCTACACCTTC.

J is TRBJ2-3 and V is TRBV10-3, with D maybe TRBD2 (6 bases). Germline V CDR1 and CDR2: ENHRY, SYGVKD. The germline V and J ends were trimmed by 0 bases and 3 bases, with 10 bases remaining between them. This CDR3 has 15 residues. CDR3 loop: CAISESGRETDTQYF. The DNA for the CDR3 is TGTGCCATCAGTGAGTCTGGGCGGGAAACAGATACGCAGTATTTT.

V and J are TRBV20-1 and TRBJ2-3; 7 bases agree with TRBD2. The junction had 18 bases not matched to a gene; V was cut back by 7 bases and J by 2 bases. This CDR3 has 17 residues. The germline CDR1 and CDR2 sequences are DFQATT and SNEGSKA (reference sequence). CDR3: CSGSPSGEEFFTDTQYF. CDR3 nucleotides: TGCAGTGGAAGCCCTAGCGGAGAAGAGTTTTTCACAGATACGCAGTATTTT.

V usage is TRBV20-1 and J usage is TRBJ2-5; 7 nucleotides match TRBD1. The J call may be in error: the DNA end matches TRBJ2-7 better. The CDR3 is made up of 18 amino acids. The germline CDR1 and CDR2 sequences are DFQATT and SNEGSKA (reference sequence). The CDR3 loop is CSAGPRTGTVGLRYEQYF. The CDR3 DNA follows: TGCAGTGCTGGTCCTCGAACCGGGACAGTCGGGCTCCGCTACGAGCAGTACTTC.

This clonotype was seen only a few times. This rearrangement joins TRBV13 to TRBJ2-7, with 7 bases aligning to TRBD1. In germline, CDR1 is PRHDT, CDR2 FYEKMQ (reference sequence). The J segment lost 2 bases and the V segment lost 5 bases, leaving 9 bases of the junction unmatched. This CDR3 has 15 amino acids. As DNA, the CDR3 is TGTGCCAGCAGCCCTCCGCAGGGGGAGACCTACGAGCAGTACTTC. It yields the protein CASSPPQGETYEQYF.

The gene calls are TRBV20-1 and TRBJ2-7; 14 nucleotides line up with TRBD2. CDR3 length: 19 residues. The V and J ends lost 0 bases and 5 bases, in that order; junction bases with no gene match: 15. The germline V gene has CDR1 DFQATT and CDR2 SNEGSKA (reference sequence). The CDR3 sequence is CSARDSGGPGLAGGHEQYF. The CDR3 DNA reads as TGCAGTGCTAGAGATTCGGGGGGGCCCGGACTAGCGGGAGGCCACGAGCAGTACTTC.

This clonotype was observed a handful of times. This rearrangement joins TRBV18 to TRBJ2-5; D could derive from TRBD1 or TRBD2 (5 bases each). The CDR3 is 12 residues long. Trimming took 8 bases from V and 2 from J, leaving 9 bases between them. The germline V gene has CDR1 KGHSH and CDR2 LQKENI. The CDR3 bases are TGTGCCAGCGCCGAGGGGCAAGAGACCCAGTACTTC. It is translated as CASAEGQETQYF.

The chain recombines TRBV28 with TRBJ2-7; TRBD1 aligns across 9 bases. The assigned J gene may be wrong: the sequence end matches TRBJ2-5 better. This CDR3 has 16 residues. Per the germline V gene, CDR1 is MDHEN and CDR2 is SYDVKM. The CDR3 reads CASSIPGTGRGETQYF. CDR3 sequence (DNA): TGTGCCAGCAGTATCCCCGGGACAGGGCGCGGAGAGACCCAGTACTTC.

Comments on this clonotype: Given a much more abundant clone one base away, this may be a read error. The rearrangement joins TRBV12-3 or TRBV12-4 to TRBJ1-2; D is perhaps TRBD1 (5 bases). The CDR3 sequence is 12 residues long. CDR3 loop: CASSSQGYGHTF. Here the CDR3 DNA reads TGTGCCAGCAGTTCCCAGGGTTATGGCCACACCTTC.

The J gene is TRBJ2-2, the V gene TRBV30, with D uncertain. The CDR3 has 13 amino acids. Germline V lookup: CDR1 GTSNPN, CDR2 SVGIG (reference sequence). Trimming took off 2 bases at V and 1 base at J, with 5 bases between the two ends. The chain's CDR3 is CAWSSQNTGELFF. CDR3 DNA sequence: TGTGCCTGGAGTTCCCAGAACACCGGGGAGCTGTTTTTT.

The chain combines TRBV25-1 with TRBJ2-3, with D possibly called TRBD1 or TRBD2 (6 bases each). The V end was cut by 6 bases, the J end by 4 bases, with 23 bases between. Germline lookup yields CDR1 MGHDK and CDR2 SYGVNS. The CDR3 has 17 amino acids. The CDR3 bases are TGTGCCAGCAGCTTGGAGATGGGACTCCCAGGGGCAGATACGCAGTATTTT. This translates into CASSLEMGLPGADTQYF.

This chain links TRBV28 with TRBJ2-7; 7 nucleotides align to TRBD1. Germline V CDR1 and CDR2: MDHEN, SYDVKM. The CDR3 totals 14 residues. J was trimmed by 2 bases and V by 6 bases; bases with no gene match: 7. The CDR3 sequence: CASRTTGPPYEQYF. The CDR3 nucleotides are TGTGCCAGCAGGACGACAGGGCCCCCCTACGAGCAGTACTTC.

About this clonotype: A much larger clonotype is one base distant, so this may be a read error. Here the CDR3 DNA reads TGCAGCGTTGTCGAGGGACTAGCGAGAGCAGATACGCAGTATTTT. Its protein product is CSVVEGLARADTQYF. This chain connects TRBV29-1 to TRBJ2-3; TRBD2 matches 10 bases. From germline, CDR1 is SQVTM and CDR2 ANQGSEA. After removal of 4 bases from V and 4 bases from J, the junction contained 8 bases not matched to a gene. This CDR3 contains 15 residues.

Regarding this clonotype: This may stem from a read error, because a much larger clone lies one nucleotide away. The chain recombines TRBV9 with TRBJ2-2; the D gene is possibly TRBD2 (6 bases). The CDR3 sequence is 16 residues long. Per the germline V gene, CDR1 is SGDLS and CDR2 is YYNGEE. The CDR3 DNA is TGTGCCAGCAGCCCTACACCCCGGACTACACCCGGGGGGCTGTTTTTT. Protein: CASSPTPRTTPGGLFF. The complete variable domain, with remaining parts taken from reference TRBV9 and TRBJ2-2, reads DSGVTQTPKHLITATGQRVTLRCSPRSGDLSVYWYQQSLDQGLQFLIQYYNGEERAKGNILERFSAQQFPDLHSELNLSSLELGDSALYFCASSPTPRTTPGGLFFGEGSRLTVL.

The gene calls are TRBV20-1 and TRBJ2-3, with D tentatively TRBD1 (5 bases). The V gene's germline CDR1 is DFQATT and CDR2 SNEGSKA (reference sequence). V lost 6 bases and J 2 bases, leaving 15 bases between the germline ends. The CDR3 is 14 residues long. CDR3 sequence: CSAAQGAITDTQYF. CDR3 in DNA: TGCAGTGCAGCCCAAGGGGCGATCACAGATACGCAGTATTTT.